Shown below are 27 T cell receptor beta chains from a single sample sequenced in a study of blood T cell repertoires in COVID-19. Data came from immunoSEQ multiplex PCR; TCRdb stores just in-frame clones and leaves some out. This table holds some 220,000 clones, around 85% found once. The sample comprised peripheral blood. All receptors derive from a woman between 65 and 79 years old with COVID-19, enrolled during active disease.

This clone has a handful of counts. The genes are TRBV19 and TRBJ1-1; D perhaps matches TRBD1 (6 bases). Deletions cut 7 bases from V and 2 bases from J, with 14 bases between. The CDR3 has 14 amino acids. Germline values: CDR1 LNHDA, CDR2 SQIVND (reference sequence). The CDR3 is CASTRQEFNTEAFF. Written as DNA, the CDR3 is TGTGCCAGTACCCGACAGGAGTTTAACACTGAAGCTTTCTTT.

The rearrangement links TRBV7-2 to TRBJ1-2; no clear D gene. V gave up 2 bases and J gave up 0 bases, with 7 bases separating them. The CDR3 covers 14 residues. Germline values: CDR1 SGHTA, CDR2 FQGNSA. The CDR3 DNA sequence: TGTGCCAGCAGCTTATTGACAACTAACTATGGCTACACCTTC. Translating gives CASSLLTTNYGYTF.

The chain is built from TRBV15 and TRBJ1-2, with D maybe TRBD1 (6 bases). From germline, CDR1 is LNHNV and CDR2 YYDKDF (reference sequence). The CDR3 spans 16 residues. Trimming cost V 1 base and J 4 bases, with 16 bases left between them. The CDR3 region is CATSRGPTGEFYGYTF. The CDR3 region has the DNA TGTGCCACCAGCAGAGGACCGACAGGAGAATTCTATGGCTACACCTTC. Filled out from reference TRBV15 and TRBJ1-2, the complete variable domain reads DAMVIQNPRYQVTQFGKPVTLSCSQTLNHNVMYWYQQKSSQAPKLLFHYYDKDFNNEADTPDNFQSRRPNTSFCFLDIRSPGLGDTAMYLCATSRGPTGEFYGYTFGSGTRLTVV.

The chain joins TRBV12-5 to TRBJ2-1, with 7 bases that match TRBD2. The CDR3 length is 18 residues. Trimming removed 0 bases from V and 0 bases from J; junction bases left unmatched: 8. From germline, CDR1 is LGHNT and CDR2 FRNRAP. This CDR3 is CASGLVLGTTGSYNEQFF. DNA for the CDR3: TGTGCTAGTGGTTTGGTACTAGGGACTACCGGCTCCTACAATGAGCAGTTCTTC.

The J gene is TRBJ1-2, the V gene TRBV19; 9 nucleotides align to TRBD1. After removal of 5 bases from V and 8 bases from J, the junction contained 12 bases not matched to a gene. The CDR3 has 15 residues. The germline V gene has CDR1 LNHDA and CDR2 SQIVND (reference sequence). The CDR3: CASSVRDRALQGYTF. Here the CDR3 DNA reads TGTGCCAGTAGTGTCCGGGACAGGGCTCTGCAGGGCTACACCTTC.

The chain combines TRBV2 with TRBJ2-1; 12 bases are shared with TRBD2. The CDR3 extends over 15 amino acids. V lost 6 bases to trimming and J lost 5 bases; unmatched junction nucleotides: 5. The V gene's germline CDR1 is SNHLY and CDR2 FYNNEI. The CDR3 protein is CASRTSGGRDNEQFF. Here the CDR3 DNA reads TGTGCCAGCAGGACTAGCGGGGGACGCGACAATGAGCAGTTCTTC.

This clone appeared a few times. This sequence joins TRBV4-1 and TRBJ1-6; D may be TRBD1 (5 bases). The CDR3 loop spans 17 amino acids. Per the germline V gene, CDR1 is MGHRA and CDR2 is YSYEKL. V was clipped by 0 bases and J by 2 bases, with 11 bases between them. Here the CDR3 DNA reads TGCGCCAGCAGCCAAGATCGGGGGGAAACCTATAATTCACCCCTCCACTTT. Encoded protein: CASSQDRGETYNSPLHF.

The CDR3, as DNA: TGTGCCAGCAGTTATAGCGCCGGGACAGGCTATCAGCCCCAGCATTTT. Protein product: CASSYSAGTGYQPQHF. This rearrangement joins TRBV6-6 to TRBJ1-5; TRBD1 matches at 8 bases. CDR1 is MNHNY, CDR2 SVGAGI, per germline (reference sequence). V lost 3 bases and J lost 5; bases outside the gene matches: 9. The CDR3 extends over 16 amino acids.

The rearrangement joins TRBV28 to TRBJ1-5, with 8 bases that match TRBD1. After removal of 6 bases from V and 0 bases from J, the junction contained 10 bases not matched to a gene. Germline lookup yields CDR1 MDHEN and CDR2 SYDVKM. The CDR3 has 17 residues. The CDR3: CASRSGTGGISNQPQHF. The CDR3 nucleotides are TGTGCCAGCAGATCCGGGACAGGAGGAATTAGCAATCAGCCCCAGCATTTT.

The chain joins TRBV5-1 to TRBJ2-7; 8 bases line up with TRBD1. The germline V gene encodes CDR1 SGHRS and CDR2 YFSETQ. Trimming removed 3 bases from V and 4 bases from J; junction bases left unmatched: 12. CDR3 size: 16 residues. The CDR3 bases are TGCGCCAGCAGCTCCGGACAGGGTTTTTCTCGGTACGAGCAGTACTTC. Its protein product is CASSSGQGFSRYEQYF.

This clone was picked up a small number of times. The chain is built from TRBV21-1 and TRBJ1-4; TRBD1, the table's D call, was not compared with the DNA. TRBV21-1 is annotated as a pseudogene. This CDR3 has 16 amino acids. This chain's CDR3 is CASSNRQGALNEKLFF. CDR3 coding DNA: TGTGCCAGCAGCAACCGACAGGGGGCTCTCAATGAAAAACTGTTTTTT.

The J gene is TRBJ1-6, the V gene TRBV24-1, with D unclear. Germline lookup yields CDR1 KGHDR and CDR2 SFDVKD. The CDR3 runs 14 residues. Trimming took off 3 bases at V and 2 bases at J, with 4 bases between the two ends. The CDR3 DNA reads as TGTGCCACCAGTGATACAGCCTATAATTCACCCCTCCACTTT. It codes for CATSDTAYNSPLHF.

The chain links TRBV6-5 to TRBJ1-1, with a possible D match to TRBD1 (5 bases). Germline V gene sequence: CDR1 MNHEY, CDR2 SVGAGI. The CDR3 has 13 residues. The V and J ends lost 2 bases and 8 bases respectively, with 12 bases between them. For the CDR3, the DNA is TGTGCCAGCAGTTACCAAGCCCGGGGGGAAGCTTTCTTT. This gives the protein CASSYQARGEAFF.

V gene TRBV6-2 or TRBV6-3 combines with J gene TRBJ2-7; 8 nucleotides match TRBD1. The CDR3 length is 18 residues. The V gene's germline CDR1 is MNHEY and CDR2 SVGEGT. The V and J ends lost 2 bases and 0 bases, in that order; junction bases with no gene match: 12. As DNA, the CDR3 is TGTGCCAGCAGTTACCCCGCCAGGGGGCGCGCTCACTCCTACGAGCAGTACTTC. Its translation is CASSYPARGRAHSYEQYF.

The rearrangement uses TRBV5-1 and TRBJ2-7; 7 bases match TRBD1. Losses at the gene ends were 3 bases for V and 3 bases for J; bases not matched to a gene: 9. Germline V lookup: CDR1 SGHRS, CDR2 YFSETQ. The CDR3 loop spans 15 amino acids. CDR3 coding DNA: TGCGCCAGCAGCTGGCAAACGGGACAGCTCTACGAGCAGTACTTC. As protein: CASSWQTGQLYEQYF.

In its sample, this clone was seen once. The chain is built from TRBV5-1 and TRBJ2-7; maybe TRBD1 (6 bases). Trimming took 3 bases from V and 0 from J, leaving 10 bases between them. The CDR3 length is 14 residues. From germline, CDR1 is SGHRS and CDR2 YFSETQ. In nucleotides, the CDR3 is TGCGCCAGCAGCTCACAGGGCCCCTCCTACGAGCAGTACTTC. Protein product: CASSSQGPSYEQYF.

The chain combines TRBV5-1 with TRBJ1-2; D may be TRBD1 (5 bases). The CDR3 totals 13 residues. The V end lost 4 bases, the J end lost 1 base, and 8 bases lay between the germline ends. Germline CDR1 SGHRS, CDR2 YFSETQ. CDR3 nucleotide sequence: TGCGCCAGCAGCCTAGACAGTAACTATGGCTACACCTTC. Protein sequence: CASSLDSNYGYTF.

This chain joins TRBV7-8 and TRBJ2-2; 11 bases are a match to TRBD2. CDR3 length: 17 residues. The germline CDR1 and CDR2 sequences are SGHVS and FQNEAQ. The junction had 13 bases not matched to a gene; V was cut back by 8 bases and J by 5 bases. The CDR3 DNA is TGTGCCAGCGGAAAACTAGCGGGGGCCGCCGGGACCGGGGAGCTGTTTTTT. Encoded protein: CASGKLAGAAGTGELFF.

The chain uses TRBV6-5 and TRBJ1-2; D gene uncertain. Germline CDR1 and CDR2: MNHEY and SVGAGI. Trimming cost V 7 bases and J 0 bases, with 12 bases left between them. This CDR3 comprises 14 residues. The CDR3 sequence: CASTLSSTNYGYTF. Here the CDR3 DNA reads TGTGCCAGCACCCTATCGAGCACTAACTATGGCTACACCTTC.

This clone was seen once. V is TRBV4-2 and J is TRBJ2-1; 8 positions agree with TRBD1. With 0 bases clipped from V and 4 bases from J, the junction kept 8 bases outside the gene matches. Looked up from germline, CDR1 is LGHNA and CDR2 is YNFKEQ. This CDR3 has 17 amino acids. In DNA, the CDR3 is TGTGCCAGCAGCCAAGATCCTCCCAGGGGGCTTTACAATGAGCAGTTCTTC. It codes for CASSQDPPRGLYNEQFF.

On this clone: Other nucleotide sequences from this sample produce the same CDR3. The chain employs TRBV30 and TRBJ1-2; 9 positions match TRBD1. CDR1 is GTSNPN, CDR2 SVGIG, per germline (reference sequence). This CDR3 has 13 residues. The trim removed 0 bases at V and 8 bases at J, leaving 4 bases unmatched. CDR3 sequence: CAWSVQGAGGYTF. The CDR3 DNA follows: TGTGCCTGGAGTGTACAGGGGGCGGGCGGCTACACCTTC.

This clone was picked up a small number of times. The CDR3 coding sequence is TGCGCCAGCAGCTTAACAGAACCCTATAATTCACCCCTCCACTTT. It yields the protein CASSLTEPYNSPLHF. The rearrangement uses TRBV5-1 and TRBJ1-6; D unresolved. The V end lost 2 bases, the J end lost 2 bases, and 8 bases lay between the germline ends. The CDR3 consists of 15 residues. Germline V gene data show CDR1 as SGHRS and CDR2 as YFSETQ. The full variable domain, in which reference TRBV5-1 and TRBJ1-6 provide the parts outside the CDR3, is KAGVTQTPRYLIKTRGQQVTLSCSPISGHRSVSWYQQTPGQGLQFLFEYFSETQRNKGNFPGRFSGRQFSNSRSEMNVSTLELGDSALYLCASSLTEPYNSPLHFGNGTRLTVT.

The genes are TRBV23-1 and TRBJ1-1; D is possibly TRBD1 (5 bases). TRBV23-1 falls under the ORF class, with uncertain function. V lost 0 bases and J lost 0, with 20 bases in between. The CDR3 loop spans 19 amino acids. CDR3 loop: CASSQSERVRGPMNTEAFF. CDR3 bases: TGCGCCAGCAGTCAATCGGAGAGAGTAAGGGGCCCTATGAACACTGAAGCTTTCTTT.

The chain links TRBV18 to TRBJ2-2; D not resolved. The CDR3 loop spans 13 amino acids. The V end lost 4 bases, the J end lost 5 bases, and 8 bases lay between the germline ends. Germline CDR1 is KGHSH and CDR2 is LQKENI. CDR3 nucleotide sequence: TGTGCCAGCTCACTACAGACGACCGGGGAGCTGTTTTTT. Protein: CASSLQTTGELFF.

The V gene is TRBV12-3 or TRBV12-4, the J gene TRBJ2-1, with D possibly TRBD1 on 7 matching bases. The V gene lost 6 bases and the J gene lost 10 bases, with 13 bases spanning the gap. The CDR3 consists of 12 residues. CDR3 DNA sequence: TGTGCCAGCAGCCCAGGGGGGTCAGAGCAGTTCTTC. Translation gives CASSPGGSEQFF.

The chain employs TRBV11-1 and TRBJ1-1, with D possibly TRBD1 on 6 matching bases. The V end was cut by 5 bases, the J end by 4 bases, with 17 bases between. Germline V gene sequence: CDR1 SGHAT, CDR2 FQDESV (reference sequence). The CDR3 spans 15 residues. CDR3 bases: TGTGCCAGCAGCCCCAATTGGGGGGGCGGCACTGAAGCTTTCTTT. It yields the protein CASSPNWGGGTEAFF.

The gene calls are TRBV19 and TRBJ1-2, with D possibly matching TRBD1 (5 bases). Germline lookup yields CDR1 LNHDA and CDR2 SQIVND (reference sequence). Trimming cost V 2 bases and J 7 bases, with 11 bases left between them. The CDR3 is made up of 13 amino acids. The CDR3 here is CASSIQGSGGYTF. CDR3 bases: TGTGCCAGTAGTATACAGGGATCGGGTGGCTACACCTTC. Supplemented by reference TRBV19 and TRBJ1-2, the full variable domain reads DGGITQSPKYLFRKEGQNVTLSCEQNLNHDAMYWYRQDPGQGLRLIYYSQIVNDFQKGDIAEGYSVSREKKESFPLTVTSAQKNPTAFYLCASSIQGSGGYTFGSGTRLTVV.